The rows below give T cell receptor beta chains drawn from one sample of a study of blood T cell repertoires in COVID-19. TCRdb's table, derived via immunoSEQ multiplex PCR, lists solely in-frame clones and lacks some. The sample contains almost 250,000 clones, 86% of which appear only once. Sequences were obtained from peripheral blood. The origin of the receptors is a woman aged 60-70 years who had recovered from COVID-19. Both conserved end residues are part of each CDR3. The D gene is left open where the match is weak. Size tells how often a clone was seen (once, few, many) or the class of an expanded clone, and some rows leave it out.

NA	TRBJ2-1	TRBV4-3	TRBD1	CASSLGTGGNEQFF	TGCGCCAGCAGCCTCGGGACAGGGGGAAATGAGCAGTTCTTC
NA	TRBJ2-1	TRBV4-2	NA	CASSEGGEQFF	TGTGCCAGCAGCGAAGGAGGAGAGCAGTTCTTC
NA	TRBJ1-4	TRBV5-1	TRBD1	CASSLQGVWEKLFF	TGCGCCAGCAGCTTACAGGGGGTATGGGAAAAACTGTTTTTT
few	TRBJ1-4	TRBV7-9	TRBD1	CASSSLGQKKLFF	TGTGCCAGCAGCTCCCTGGGACAGAAAAAACTGTTTTTT
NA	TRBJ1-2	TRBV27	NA	CASIGWGGDNYGYTF	TGTGCCAGCATAGGGTGGGGGGGGGACAACTATGGCTACACCTTC
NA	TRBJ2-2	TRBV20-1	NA	CSASHSQGTGELFF	TGCAGTGCTAGTCACAGCCAGGGCACCGGGGAGCTGTTTTTT
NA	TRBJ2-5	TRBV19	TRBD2	CASSKGTGGGAGETQYF	TGTGCCAGTAGTAAGGGAACTGGCGGGGGGGCGGGGGAGACCCAGTACTTC
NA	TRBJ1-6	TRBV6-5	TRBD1	CASSLHRGPSPLHF	TGTGCCAGCAGTTTACACAGGGGACCCTCACCCCTCCACTTT
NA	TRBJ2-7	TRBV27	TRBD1	CASRRQGGYEQYF	TGTGCCAGCAGGCGACAGGGGGGTTACGAGCAGTACTTC
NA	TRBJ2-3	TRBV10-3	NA	CAIGGRDTQYF	TGTGCCATCGGGGGCAGGGATACGCAGTATTTT
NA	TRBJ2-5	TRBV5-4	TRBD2	CASSLRSGGQETQYF	TGTGCCAGCAGCTTGAGGAGCGGGGGGCAAGAGACCCAGTACTTC
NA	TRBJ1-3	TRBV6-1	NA	CASSEGAHNPGNTIYF	TGTGCCAGCAGTGAGGGGGCGCATAATCCTGGAAACACCATATATTTT
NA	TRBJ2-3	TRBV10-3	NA	CAIKPGHSTDTQYF	TGTGCCATCAAGCCGGGACACAGCACAGATACGCAGTATTTT
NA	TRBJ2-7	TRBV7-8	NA	CANSLGYQLSYEQYF	TGTGCCAACAGCTTAGGGTACCAACTCTCCTACGAGCAGTACTTC
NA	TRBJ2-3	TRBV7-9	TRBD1	CASSPDRGGTDTQYF	TGTGCCAGCAGCCCTGACAGGGGCGGCACAGATACGCAGTATTTT
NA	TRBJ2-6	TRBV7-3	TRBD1	CASSAQGERSTSGANVLTF	TGTGCCAGCAGCGCTCAGGGGGAAAGGTCGACCTCTGGGGCCAACGTCCTGACTTTC
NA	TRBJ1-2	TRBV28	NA	CASSEQGRNYGYTF	TGTGCCAGCAGTGAACAGGGACGCAACTATGGCTACACCTTC
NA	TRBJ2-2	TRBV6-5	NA	CASSYSVLNTGELFF	TGTGCCAGCAGTTACTCCGTCCTGAACACCGGGGAGCTGTTTTTT
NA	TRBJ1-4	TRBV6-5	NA	CASTTTRTNEKLFF	TGTGCCAGCACAACGACAAGGACTAATGAAAAACTGTTTTTT
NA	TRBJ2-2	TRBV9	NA	CASSVRTPGVTGELFF	TGTGCCAGCAGCGTACGGACGCCGGGAGTCACCGGGGAGCTGTTTTTT
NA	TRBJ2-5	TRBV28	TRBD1	CASSSLPLQTGHQRAQYF	TGTGCCAGCAGTTCCCTTCCCCTACAGACAGGGCACCAAAGGGCCCAGTACTTC
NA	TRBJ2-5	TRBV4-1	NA	CASSQVVTSSQETQYF	TGCGCCAGCAGCCAAGTGGTAACGAGTTCTCAAGAGACCCAGTACTTC
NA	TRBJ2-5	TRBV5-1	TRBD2	CASSLAGGQRVAQYF	TGCGCCAGCAGCTTGGCGGGGGGGCAGAGGGTCGCCCAGTACTTC
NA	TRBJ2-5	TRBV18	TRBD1	CASSPDREETQYF	TGTGCCAGCTCACCCGACAGGGAAGAGACCCAGTACTTC
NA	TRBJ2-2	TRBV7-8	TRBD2	CASISGGNTGELFF	TGTGCCAGCATTTCGGGGGGGAACACCGGGGAGCTGTTTTTT
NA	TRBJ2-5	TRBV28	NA	CASNPSRVWRPQYF	TGTGCCAGCAACCCCTCCAGGGTTTGGAGACCCCAGTACTTC
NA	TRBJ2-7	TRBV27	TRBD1	CASRTGQGAYEQYF	TGTGCCAGCAGAACGGGACAGGGGGCCTACGAGCAGTACTTC
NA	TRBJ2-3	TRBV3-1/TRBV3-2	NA	CASSQAGNTDTQYF	TGTGCCAGCAGCCAGGCGGGGAACACAGATACGCAGTATTTT
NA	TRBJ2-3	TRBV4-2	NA	CASSQEALAGDTQYF	TGTGCCAGCAGCCAAGAGGCACTAGCCGGAGATACGCAGTATTTT
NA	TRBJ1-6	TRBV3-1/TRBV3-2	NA	CASSQGTYSPLHF	TGTGCCAGCAGCCAAGGGACTTATTCACCCCTCCACTTT
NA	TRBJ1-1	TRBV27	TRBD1	CAKQGGANTEAFF	TGTGCCAAGCAAGGGGGCGCGAACACTGAAGCTTTCTTT
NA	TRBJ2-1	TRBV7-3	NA	CASSNTGPTYNEQFF	TGTGCCAGCAGCAACACAGGACCAACCTACAATGAGCAGTTCTTC
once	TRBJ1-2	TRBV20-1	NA	CSARGGGGYTF	TGCAGTGCTAGAGGGGGGGGTGGCTACACCTTC
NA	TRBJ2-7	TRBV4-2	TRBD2	CASSQGEGPSYEQYF	TGTGCCAGCAGCCAAGGGGAGGGGCCCTCCTACGAGCAGTACTTC
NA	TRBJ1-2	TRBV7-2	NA	CASSLVDTVTSNYGYTF	TGTGCCAGCAGCTTAGTCGACACGGTGACCTCGAACTATGGCTACACCTTC
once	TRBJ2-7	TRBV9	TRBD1	CASSVMGQGSNEQYF	TGTGCCAGCAGCGTCATGGGACAGGGCAGCAACGAGCAGTACTTC
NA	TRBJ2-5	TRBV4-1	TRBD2	CASSRPGLAEETQYF	TGCGCCAGCAGCCGCCCTGGACTAGCGGAAGAGACCCAGTACTTC
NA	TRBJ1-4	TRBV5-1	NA	CASSFGGEKLFF	TGCGCCAGCAGTTTTGGGGGGGAAAAACTGTTTTTT
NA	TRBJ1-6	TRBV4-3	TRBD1	CASSPGTDNSPLHF	TGCGCCAGCAGCCCAGGGACAGATAATTCACCCCTCCACTTT